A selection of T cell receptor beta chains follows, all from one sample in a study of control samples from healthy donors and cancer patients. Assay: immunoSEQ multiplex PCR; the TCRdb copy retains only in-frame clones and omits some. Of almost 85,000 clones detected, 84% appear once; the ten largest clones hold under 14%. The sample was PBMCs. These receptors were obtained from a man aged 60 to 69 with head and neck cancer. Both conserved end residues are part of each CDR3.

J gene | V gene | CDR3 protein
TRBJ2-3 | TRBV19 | CASRWKASTDTQYF
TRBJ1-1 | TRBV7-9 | CASTPMRGIRAEAFF
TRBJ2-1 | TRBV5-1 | CASSPPRLAGAREQFF
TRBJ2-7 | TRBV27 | CASSLWAIEAGRSEQYF
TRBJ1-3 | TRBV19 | CASTPWGNSGNTIYF
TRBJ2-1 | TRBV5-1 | CASSRLADYNEQFF
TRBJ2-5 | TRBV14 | CASSLGTSGETQYF
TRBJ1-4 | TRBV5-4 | CASSPEGRGEKLFF
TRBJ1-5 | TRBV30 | CAWSVVAGSNQPQHF
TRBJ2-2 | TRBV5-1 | CASSPERIYTGELFF
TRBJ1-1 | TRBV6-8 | CATSAINTEAFF
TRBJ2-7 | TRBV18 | CASSAGEAYEQYF
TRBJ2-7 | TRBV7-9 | CASSSTVGQLAYEQYF
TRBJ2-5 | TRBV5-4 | CASSPTGGLETQYF
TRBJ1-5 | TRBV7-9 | CASSRTGVPNQPQHF
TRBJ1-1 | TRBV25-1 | CASSESRQGYTEAFF
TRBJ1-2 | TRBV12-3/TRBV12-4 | CASLSGTSYTF
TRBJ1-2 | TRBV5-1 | CASSSMGQDIGYTF
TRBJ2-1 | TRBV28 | CASSPGVNEQFF
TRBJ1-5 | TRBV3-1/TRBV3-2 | CASSPQGYYSNQPQHF
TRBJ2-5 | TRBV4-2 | CASSQGGSIGLETQYF
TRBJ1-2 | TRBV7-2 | CASSHPPSGQGSHGYTF
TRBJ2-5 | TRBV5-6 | CASSGQGQETQYF
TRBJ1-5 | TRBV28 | CASSLWGTADSNQPQHF
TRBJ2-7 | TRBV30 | CAWSVVGSYEQYF
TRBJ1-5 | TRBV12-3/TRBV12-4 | CASSPQSNQPQHF
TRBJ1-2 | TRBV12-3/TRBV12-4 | CASSLASIGGYTF
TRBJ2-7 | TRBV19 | CASNPGTGGYEQYF
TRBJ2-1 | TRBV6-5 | CASSLTGGNEQFF
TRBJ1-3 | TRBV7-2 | CASSWTLDSHSGNTIYF
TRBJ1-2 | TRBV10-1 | CASSPGTVNYGYTF
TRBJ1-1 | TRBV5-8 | CASSVAPNTEAFF
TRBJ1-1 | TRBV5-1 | CASSLVGQGNTEAFF
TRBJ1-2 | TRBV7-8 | CASSLIQAGLTNYGYTF
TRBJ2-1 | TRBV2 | CAGSGTGGNEQFF
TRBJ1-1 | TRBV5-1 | CASSLVFQGAGTEAFF
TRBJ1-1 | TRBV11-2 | CASSRSRVTEAFF
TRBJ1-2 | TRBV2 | CASSETGQGGYGYTF
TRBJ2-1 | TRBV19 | CASSIEAGRLAGNEQFF
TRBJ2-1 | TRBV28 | CASSLSKASGRHEQFF
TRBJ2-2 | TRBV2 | CASRGGGGNTGELFF
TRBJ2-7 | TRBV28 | CASSLASGPYEQYF
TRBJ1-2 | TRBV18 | CASSPTGLNYGYTF
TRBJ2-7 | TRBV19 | CASRQGVGEQYF
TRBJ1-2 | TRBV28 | CASSLWGENYGYTF
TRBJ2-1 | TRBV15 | CATSRRGLAEISYNEQFF
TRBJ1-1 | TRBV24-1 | CATSRAGGNTEAFF
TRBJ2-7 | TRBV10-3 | CATLNPTGGPYEQYF
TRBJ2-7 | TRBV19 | CASSSLEGLSYEQYF
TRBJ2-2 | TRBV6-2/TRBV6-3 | CASSYSPPRELFF
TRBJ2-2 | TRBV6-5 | CASSYGAGGIGELFF
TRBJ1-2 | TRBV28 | CASSLTGGSGYTF
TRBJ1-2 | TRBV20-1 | CSARRHGYTF
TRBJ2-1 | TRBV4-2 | CASSQPGTGGYEQFF
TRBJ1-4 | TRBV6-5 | CASRATGIGDEKLFF
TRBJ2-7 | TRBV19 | CASSTNSGRGYEQYF
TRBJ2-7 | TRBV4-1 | CASSQGRGSEQYF
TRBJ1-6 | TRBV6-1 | CASSDRGRGESPLHF
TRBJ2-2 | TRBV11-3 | CASSPRLAGAAGELFF